This TCR beta chain came from a study of blood T cell repertoires in COVID-19. As for the study in general: PBMCs, B-cell-depleted T cells, or T cells provided the cDNA or gDNA that made up the material.

Trimming cost V 4 bases and J 1 base, with 11 bases left between them. The CDR3 extends over 15 amino acids. CDR1 and CDR2 (germline): MGHRA, YSYEKL. In assigning cohorts, the study relied on participant-reported clinical history. Within the 2 weeks before study entry, each person in the exposed group met a COVID-19 case. This table comes from immunoSEQ multiplex PCR, and its TCRdb copy is limited to in-frame clones, with some not included. The sample lists about 250,000 clones; around nine tenths were seen once. The clonotype originates from a middle-aged woman who had been exposed to COVID-19. V and J are TRBV4-1 and TRBJ1-3, with no clear D. The sample taken for sequencing was PBMCs or T cells enriched from blood (not recorded which). CDR3 residues: CASSPRTASGNTIYF. DNA for the CDR3: TGCGCCAGCAGCCCGAGAACAGCTTCTGGAAACACCATATATTTT.